The rows below give T cell receptor beta chains drawn from one sample of a study of blood T cells in healthy people across ages. TCRdb itself ran the 5' RACE reads through MiXCR, one entry per CDR3 protein. The data contain about a million distinct CDR3 sequences, about 48% of them singletons. The specimen sequenced was blood. The receptors were sampled from a young man in good health. CDR3s include the opening cysteine and the closing phenylalanine or tryptophan. D genes are given only for firm matches. Some rows mark clone size as missing; the rest say once, few, many or name a class of expanded clone.

cdr3_nt,cdr3_aa,clone_size,v_call,j_call,d_call
TGTGCCAGCAACCGGGTGACCCAGTACTTC,CASNRVTQYF,.,TRBV6-1,TRBJ2-5,.
TGTGCCATCAGTTCCGGGACAGGGGGTGGCTACACCTTC,CAISSGTGGGYTF,.,TRBV10-3,TRBJ1-2,TRBD1
TGTGCCAGCAGGAGTTGGGCATCTTCGGACACTGAAGCTTTCTTT,CASRSWASSDTEAFF,few,TRBV27,TRBJ1-1,.
TGTGCCATCAGGGGGGAGGCTGGGGGAGCGAGGAATGAGCAGTTCTTC,CAIRGEAGGARNEQFF,.,TRBV10-3,TRBJ2-1,.
TGTGCCAGCAGCCAATTTCAAGCTAGCGGGAATGAGCAGTTCTTC,CASSQFQASGNEQFF,few,TRBV3-1,TRBJ2-1,TRBD2
TGCGCCAGCAGCCAAAACCTCATCAGGGCAGGGATGAATTCACCCCTCCACTTT,CASSQNLIRAGMNSPLHF,many,TRBV4-1,TRBJ1-6,.
TGTGCCGCCCCGGGACCGACGAACACTGAAGCTTTCTTT,CAAPGPTNTEAFF,.,TRBV28,TRBJ1-1,.
TGCGCCAGCAGCCAAGATAGGGGATTGAGCCAGCCCCAGCATTTT,CASSQDRGLSQPQHF,few,TRBV4-3,TRBJ1-5,.
TGCAGTGCCTCGACTAGCGGGGGGGCGAGCTCCTACAATGAGCAGTTCTTC,CSASTSGGASSYNEQFF,few,TRBV20-1,TRBJ2-1,TRBD2
TGTGCCAGCAGAGAGGCACCGAACACCGGGGAGCTGTTTTTT,CASREAPNTGELFF,few,TRBV28,TRBJ2-2,.
TGCAGCGGATCCAGTTTGAACACTGAAGCTTTCTTT,CSGSSLNTEAFF,many,TRBV29-1,TRBJ1-1,.
TGTGCCAGCTGCCGGATGACTGAAGCTTTCTTT,CASCRMTEAFF,.,TRBV28,TRBJ1-1,.
TGTGCCAGCAGTTTGGGTGGTTTGGGTGGCTACACCTTC,CASSLGGLGGYTF,.,TRBV12-3/TRBV12-4,TRBJ1-2,.
TGTGCCAGCAGCTTAGGTACCGGGGGGCGAAACTATGGCTACACCTTC,CASSLGTGGRNYGYTF,.,TRBV7-9,TRBJ1-2,.
TGTGCCACCAGTGAAGGGTTTTTATCAGCGGGATACGGCTACACCTTC,CATSEGFLSAGYGYTF,.,TRBV10-3,TRBJ1-2,.
TGTGCCTGGAAGGGAAGACAGGGCTATGGTGAGCAGTTCTTC,CAWKGRQGYGEQFF,few,TRBV30,TRBJ2-1,TRBD1
TGTGCCAGCAGCCAAGAAGACAGCGTCATCGGCTATGGCTACACCTTC,CASSQEDSVIGYGYTF,.,TRBV3-1,TRBJ1-2,.
TGTGCCAGCAGCTTTTCGCAACTGACAGATACGCAGTATTTT,CASSFSQLTDTQYF,.,TRBV7-2,TRBJ2-3,.
TGTGCCAGTAGTGACAGGTGGGAAAACATTCAGTACTTC,CASSDRWENIQYF,.,TRBV19,TRBJ2-4,.
TGTGCCAGCAGCTTAGGGCTAGGCCCCCCCTACGAGCAGTACTTC,CASSLGLGPPYEQYF,.,TRBV7-2,TRBJ2-7,.
TGTGCCAGCAGTTTCCTACAGTATGGCTACACCTTC,CASSFLQYGYTF,.,TRBV7-2,TRBJ1-2,.
TGTACCAGCAGACCAGGGCAGAACTATGGCTACACCTTC,CTSRPGQNYGYTF,.,TRBV25-1,TRBJ1-2,.
TGTGCCAGCAGGAGTTTCGGGAGGTACCAAGAGACCCAGTACTTC,CASRSFGRYQETQYF,.,TRBV28,TRBJ2-5,TRBD2
TGCGCCAGCAGCCAAGAGATTGGGGGCAAAACCGGGGAGCTGTTTTTT,CASSQEIGGKTGELFF,few,TRBV4-3,TRBJ2-2,.
TGCAGTGCTAGAGATCCTGGCTTGGCAGGCTATAATTCACCCCTCCACTTT,CSARDPGLAGYNSPLHF,.,TRBV20-1,TRBJ1-6,.
TGTGCCAGCTCACCCCCTACTCCAAATACGCAGTATTTT,CASSPPTPNTQYF,.,TRBV18,TRBJ2-3,.
TGCGCCAGCAGCCAAGATAACTCCAATAGCAATCAGCCCCAGCATTTT,CASSQDNSNSNQPQHF,few,TRBV4-3,TRBJ1-5,.
TGTGCCACCAGCAGAGATCGGGGCCGGGGGGACGAGCAGTACTTC,CATSRDRGRGDEQYF,few,TRBV15,TRBJ2-7,TRBD2
TGCAGCGGCCGGGCGGCGGTGCGGAAGACAGATACGCAGTATTTT,CSGRAAVRKTDTQYF,.,TRBV20-1,TRBJ2-3,.
TGCAGCCCCGACAGGGGGAACGAGCAGTACTTC,CSPDRGNEQYF,.,TRBV29-1,TRBJ2-7,TRBD1
TGTGCCAGCAGCCCCTTGACAGGCCTCACTCCATACGAGCAGTACTTC,CASSPLTGLTPYEQYF,.,TRBV7-6,TRBJ2-7,.
TGTGCCAGCAGTTTTAAACCAGGGGGCTATGGCTACACCTTC,CASSFKPGGYGYTF,.,TRBV27,TRBJ1-2,TRBD1
TGTGCCAGCAGTGTAGCCTCCCAGGCCGAGCAGTTCTTC,CASSVASQAEQFF,.,TRBV12-3/TRBV12-4,TRBJ2-1,.
TGTACCAGCAGTGCCCCGGGAGGGGCCAACGTCCTGACTTTC,CTSSAPGGANVLTF,.,TRBV27,TRBJ2-6,.
TGTGCCAGCAGGTGCTTCGGGGGCCAAGAGACCCAGTACTTC,CASRCFGGQETQYF,.,TRBV6-5,TRBJ2-5,.
TGTGCCAGCAGTGAAGGGGACAGGCGTTCCTACGAGCAGTACTTC,CASSEGDRRSYEQYF,few,TRBV2,TRBJ2-7,TRBD1
TGCGCCAGCAGCTCTTCCGACAGGCCAGGTAGAGATACGCAGTATTTT,CASSSSDRPGRDTQYF,few,TRBV5-1,TRBJ2-3,.
TGTGCCACCAGTGATGTGTACAACTCCTACAATGAGCAGTTCTTC,CATSDVYNSYNEQFF,few,TRBV24-1,TRBJ2-1,.
TGCAGCACCCAGGGGGTGAATGGCTACACCTTC,CSTQGVNGYTF,.,TRBV20-1,TRBJ1-2,TRBD1
TGTGCCAGCAGCCCTAATGGGGACAGCTATGGCTACACCTTC,CASSPNGDSYGYTF,few,TRBV3-1,TRBJ1-2,TRBD1
TGTGCCATCAGTGATCCGACTAGCGGGAAGACCCAAGAGACCCAGTACTTC,CAISDPTSGKTQETQYF,once,TRBV10-3,TRBJ2-5,TRBD2
TGTGCCAGCAGCCGCCTGGGGGAACTATTATACGAGCAGTACTTC,CASSRLGELLYEQYF,.,TRBV6-5,TRBJ2-7,.
TGTGCCAGCAGTTTCCACGGGAGTTCCTACAATGAGCAGTTCTTC,CASSFHGSSYNEQFF,.,TRBV6-5,TRBJ2-1,.
TGTGCCAGCAGCTTCAGCCCGGACGGAACCTACGAGCAGTACTTC,CASSFSPDGTYEQYF,.,TRBV7-3,TRBJ2-7,.
TGCGCCAGCAGCTTGGGACAGAGGAGGTTGGATGAGCAGTTCTTC,CASSLGQRRLDEQFF,.,TRBV5-1,TRBJ2-1,.
TGTGCCAGCAGTGAAAGACTTGGGCTCAGGAACACTGAAGCTTTCTTT,CASSERLGLRNTEAFF,.,TRBV6-1,TRBJ1-1,.
TGCAGTGCTAGGTCGACGGGGAACACTGAAGCTTTCTTT,CSARSTGNTEAFF,.,TRBV20-1,TRBJ1-1,.
TGCAGTGCTAGAGTGACAGGGGGACCCGGGGAGCCGTTTTTT,CSARVTGGPGEPFF,.,TRBV20-1,TRBJ2-2,TRBD1
TGTGCCAGCAGCCTCACAGGGACAGGCCAAGAGACCCAGTACTTC,CASSLTGTGQETQYF,.,TRBV13,TRBJ2-5,TRBD1
TGTGCCAGCACCCAAGGCGGGCAGGGCCCTGGCTATGGCTACACCTTC,CASTQGGQGPGYGYTF,.,TRBV6-1,TRBJ1-2,.